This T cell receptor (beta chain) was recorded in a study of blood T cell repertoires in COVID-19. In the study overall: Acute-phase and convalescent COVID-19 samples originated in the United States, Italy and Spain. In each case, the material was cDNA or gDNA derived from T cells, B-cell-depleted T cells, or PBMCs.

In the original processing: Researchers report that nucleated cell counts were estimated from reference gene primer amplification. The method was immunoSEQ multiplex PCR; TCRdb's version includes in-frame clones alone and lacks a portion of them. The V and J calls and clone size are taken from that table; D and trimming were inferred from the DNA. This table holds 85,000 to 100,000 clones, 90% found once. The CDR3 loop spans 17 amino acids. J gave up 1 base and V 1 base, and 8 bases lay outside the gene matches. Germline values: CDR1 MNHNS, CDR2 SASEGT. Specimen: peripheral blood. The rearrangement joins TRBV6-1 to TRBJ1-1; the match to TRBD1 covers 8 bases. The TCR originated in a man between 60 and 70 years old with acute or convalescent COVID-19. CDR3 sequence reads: CASSEGFGQGGNTEAFF. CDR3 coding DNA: TGTGCCAGCAGTGAAGGATTCGGACAGGGAGGGAACACTGAAGCTTTCTTT.